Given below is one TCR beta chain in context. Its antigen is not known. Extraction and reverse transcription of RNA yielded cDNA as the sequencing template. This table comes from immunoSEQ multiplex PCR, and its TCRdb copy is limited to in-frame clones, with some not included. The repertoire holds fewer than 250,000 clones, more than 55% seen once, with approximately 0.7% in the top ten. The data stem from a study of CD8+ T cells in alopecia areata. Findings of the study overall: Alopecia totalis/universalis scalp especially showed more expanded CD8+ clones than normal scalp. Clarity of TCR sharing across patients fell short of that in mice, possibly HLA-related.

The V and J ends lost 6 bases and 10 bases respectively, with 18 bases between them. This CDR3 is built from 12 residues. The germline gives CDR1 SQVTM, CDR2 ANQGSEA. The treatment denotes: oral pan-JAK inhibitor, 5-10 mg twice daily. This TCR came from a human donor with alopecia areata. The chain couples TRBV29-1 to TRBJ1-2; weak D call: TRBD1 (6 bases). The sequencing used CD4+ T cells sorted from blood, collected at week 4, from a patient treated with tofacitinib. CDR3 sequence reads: CSVWGSTGHYTF. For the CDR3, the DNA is TGCAGCGTGTGGGGGTCTACAGGGCACTACACCTTC.